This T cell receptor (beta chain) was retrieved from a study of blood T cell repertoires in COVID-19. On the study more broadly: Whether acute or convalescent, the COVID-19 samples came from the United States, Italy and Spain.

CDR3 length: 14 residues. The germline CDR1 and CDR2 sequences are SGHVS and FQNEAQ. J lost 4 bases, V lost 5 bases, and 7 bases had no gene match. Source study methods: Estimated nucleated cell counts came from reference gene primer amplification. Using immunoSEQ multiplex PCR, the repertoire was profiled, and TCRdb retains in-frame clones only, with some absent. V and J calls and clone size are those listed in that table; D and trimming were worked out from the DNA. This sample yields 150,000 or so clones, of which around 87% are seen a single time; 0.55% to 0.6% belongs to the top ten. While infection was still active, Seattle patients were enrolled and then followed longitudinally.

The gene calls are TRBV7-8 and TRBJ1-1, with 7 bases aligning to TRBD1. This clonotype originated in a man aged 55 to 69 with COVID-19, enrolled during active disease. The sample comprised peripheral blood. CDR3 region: CASSPQGFGTEAFF. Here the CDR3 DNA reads TGTGCCAGCAGCCCACAGGGGTTCGGCACTGAAGCTTTCTTT.